Listed below are T cell receptor beta chains from one sample, sequenced in a study of T-cell memory formation after mild COVID-19. From the 5' RACE reads, TCRdb called clonotypes with MiXCR, one entry per CDR3 protein. The profile shows about half a million distinct CDR3 sequences, 15% to 20% of them singletons. Sequencing used PBMCs or a T cell subset sorted from them (not recorded which). These receptors were collected from an adult woman who had mild COVID-19 (a few samples of this study predate the infection). Cell type and time point are not known. CDR3s include the opening cysteine and the closing phenylalanine or tryptophan. Fields, in order: J gene, clone size, V gene, D gene, CDR3 DNA, CDR3 protein. A D gene is named only where the DNA matches it firmly. The size of a clone is reported for some rows only, either as once, few or many, or as a class for expanded clones.

J gene: TRBJ2-2
clone size: -
V gene: TRBV7-3
D gene: -
CDR3 DNA: TGTGCCAGCAGCCCCTCGCGGCCCCCGAACACCGGGGAGCTGTTTTTT
CDR3 protein: CASSPSRPPNTGELFF

J gene: TRBJ2-7
clone size: few
V gene: TRBV5-1
D gene: TRBD1
CDR3 DNA: TGCGCCAGCAGCTTGGAAGGGGACAGCTCCTACGAGCAGTACTTC
CDR3 protein: CASSLEGDSSYEQYF

J gene: TRBJ1-5
clone size: few
V gene: TRBV7-8
D gene: -
CDR3 DNA: TGTGCCAGCAGCTCTCATAATCAGCCCCAGCATTTT
CDR3 protein: CASSSHNQPQHF

J gene: TRBJ2-7
clone size: few
V gene: TRBV7-9
D gene: -
CDR3 DNA: TGTGCCAGCAGTAGAGGTGCGCACGAGCAGTACTTC
CDR3 protein: CASSRGAHEQYF

J gene: TRBJ1-5
clone size: many
V gene: TRBV15
D gene: -
CDR3 DNA: TGTGCCACCAGCAGAGATCTACAGGGCAATCAGCCCCAGCATTTT
CDR3 protein: CATSRDLQGNQPQHF

J gene: TRBJ2-7
clone size: -
V gene: TRBV11-2
D gene: TRBD2
CDR3 DNA: TGTGCCAGCAGCACTAGCGGCATATCCTACGAGCAGTACTTC
CDR3 protein: CASSTSGISYEQYF

J gene: TRBJ1-1
clone size: few
V gene: TRBV4-1
D gene: -
CDR3 DNA: TGCGCCAGCAGCCAAGCTCACTGGAACACTGAAGCTTTCTTT
CDR3 protein: CASSQAHWNTEAFF

J gene: TRBJ2-1
clone size: once
V gene: TRBV14
D gene: TRBD2
CDR3 DNA: TGTGCCAGCAGCCAAGATGGAACTAGCGGGGGACTGTTCTTC
CDR3 protein: CASSQDGTSGGLFF

J gene: TRBJ2-1
clone size: -
V gene: TRBV20-1
D gene: -
CDR3 DNA: TGCAGTGCTAGCCCTGGCGGGTCATTCAGCGTTGAGCAGTTCTTC
CDR3 protein: CSASPGGSFSVEQFF

J gene: TRBJ2-5
clone size: few
V gene: TRBV5-1
D gene: -
CDR3 DNA: TGCGCCATAGTGACGGATAACGAAGAGACCCAGTACTTC
CDR3 protein: CAIVTDNEETQYF

J gene: TRBJ2-7
clone size: -
V gene: TRBV4-2
D gene: -
CDR3 DNA: TGTGCCAGCAGCCAAGATCAGGGTAGCAACGAGCAGTACTTC
CDR3 protein: CASSQDQGSNEQYF

J gene: TRBJ2-1
clone size: few
V gene: TRBV5-1
D gene: TRBD2
CDR3 DNA: TGCGCCAGCAACGAGATAGCGGGAGGTACCTACAATGAGCAGTTCTTC
CDR3 protein: CASNEIAGGTYNEQFF

J gene: TRBJ2-2
clone size: -
V gene: TRBV7-2
D gene: TRBD2
CDR3 DNA: TGTGCCAGCAGCTTAAGTGGGACTAGCGGGAGAAACACCGGGGAGCTGTTTTTT
CDR3 protein: CASSLSGTSGRNTGELFF

J gene: TRBJ2-1
clone size: few
V gene: TRBV11-2
D gene: -
CDR3 DNA: TGTGCCAGCAGCTTATCAGATATCAGCAATGAGCAGTTCTTC
CDR3 protein: CASSLSDISNEQFF

J gene: TRBJ2-2
clone size: few
V gene: TRBV29-1
D gene: -
CDR3 DNA: TGCAGCGCCGCTGGGGTCGAGAACACCGGGGAGCTGTTTTTT
CDR3 protein: CSAAGVENTGELFF

J gene: TRBJ2-7
clone size: few
V gene: TRBV3-1
D gene: TRBD1
CDR3 DNA: TGTGCCAGCAGCCAAGGATCGGGACAGTCGTACTCCGAGCAGTACTTC
CDR3 protein: CASSQGSGQSYSEQYF

J gene: TRBJ2-2
clone size: -
V gene: TRBV20-1
D gene: -
CDR3 DNA: TGCAGTGCCGGTCGGGGAGGAGCCCACACCGGGGAGCTGTTTTTT
CDR3 protein: CSAGRGGAHTGELFF

J gene: TRBJ2-7
clone size: few
V gene: TRBV27
D gene: -
CDR3 DNA: TGTGCCAGCAGTTTTGGGAGGGGGGCGCCAGGCGAGCAGTACTTC
CDR3 protein: CASSFGRGAPGEQYF

J gene: TRBJ2-1
clone size: few
V gene: TRBV6-5
D gene: -
CDR3 DNA: TGTGCCAGCAGTTCGACGATAGGGAACAATGAGCAGTTCTTC
CDR3 protein: CASSSTIGNNEQFF

J gene: TRBJ2-7
clone size: few
V gene: TRBV4-1
D gene: TRBD1
CDR3 DNA: TGCGCCAGCAGCCGGGAAGGGACAGGCTCCTACGAGCAGTACTTC
CDR3 protein: CASSREGTGSYEQYF

J gene: TRBJ2-7
clone size: -
V gene: TRBV7-6
D gene: TRBD1
CDR3 DNA: TGTGCCAGCAGCTTAGAACAGGGGGTGAACTACGAGCAGTACTTC
CDR3 protein: CASSLEQGVNYEQYF

J gene: TRBJ2-3
clone size: few
V gene: TRBV10-3
D gene: -
CDR3 DNA: TGTGCCATCAGTGACGGGCCAGATACGCAGTATTTT
CDR3 protein: CAISDGPDTQYF

J gene: TRBJ2-1
clone size: few
V gene: TRBV2
D gene: TRBD2
CDR3 DNA: TGTGCCAGTGGGATCGGGACTAGCGGAAACTTC
CDR3 protein: CASGIGTSGNF

J gene: TRBJ2-5
clone size: -
V gene: TRBV12-3/TRBV12-4
D gene: TRBD2
CDR3 DNA: TGTGCCAGTCAGCGGGAGGGGCAGACCCAGTACTTC
CDR3 protein: CASQREGQTQYF

J gene: TRBJ2-1
clone size: -
V gene: TRBV7-9
D gene: TRBD2
CDR3 DNA: TGTGCCAGTGGACTAGCCCTGAGGGGCGATGAGCAGTTCTTC
CDR3 protein: CASGLALRGDEQFF

J gene: TRBJ2-1
clone size: few
V gene: TRBV29-1
D gene: -
CDR3 DNA: TGCAGCGTCAGCGCCGATTGGGATGAGCAGTTCTTC
CDR3 protein: CSVSADWDEQFF